This passage covers 23 T cell receptor beta chains from one sample sequenced in a study of T cell changes during pregnancy in multiple sclerosis. Clones were read by immunoSEQ multiplex PCR, and TCRdb kept only the in-frame ones, dropping some. The data show around 80,000 clones, roughly 94% seen once. Sequenced material: peripheral blood, taken before pregnancy. These receptors came from a female donor with multiple sclerosis, enrolled in a pregnancy study.

The chain is built from TRBV2 and TRBJ2-7; D remains unclear. There are 14 residues in the CDR3. Germline V gene sequence: CDR1 SNHLY, CDR2 FYNNEI. Trimming took off 9 bases at V and 4 bases at J, with 19 bases between the two ends. The CDR3: CARSPRPPNYEQYF. The CDR3 DNA is TGTGCCAGAAGCCCTAGACCCCCGAATTACGAGCAGTACTTC. Complete variable domain (other parts from reference TRBV2 and TRBJ2-7): EPEVTQTPSHQVTQMGQEVILRCVPISNHLYFYWYRQILGQKVEFLVSFYNNEISEKSEIFDDQFSVERPDGSNFTLKIRSTKLEDSAMYFCARSPRPPNYEQYFGPGTRLTVT.

Written as DNA, the CDR3 is TGTGCCTGGAGTACCGGGGAGGGCCAAGAGACCCAGTACTTC. Translation gives CAWSTGEGQETQYF. The V call is TRBV30, the J call TRBJ2-5, with 7 bases lining up with TRBD2. With 2 bases clipped from V and 1 base from J, the junction kept 4 bases outside the gene matches. The CDR3 has 14 amino acids. Looked up from germline, CDR1 is GTSNPN and CDR2 is SVGIG (reference sequence).

The rearrangement uses TRBV13 and TRBJ2-7, with 9 bases fitting TRBD2. The CDR3 runs to 13 residues. CDR1 and CDR2 from the germline V gene are PRHDT and FYEKMQ (reference sequence). V lost 7 bases to trimming and J lost 6 bases; unmatched junction nucleotides: 7. CDR3 coding DNA: TGTGCCAGCAACGTAGCGGGGGAAAGCGAGCAGTACTTC. Its protein product is CASNVAGESEQYF.

V usage is TRBV25-1 and J usage is TRBJ2-3; D possibly corresponds to TRBD1 (5 bases). The germline V gene encodes CDR1 MGHDK and CDR2 SYGVNS. This CDR3 region has 15 residues. Trimming stripped 7 bases from V and 2 bases from J, with 16 bases between. CDR3 amino acids: CASTMGQGLTDTQYF. The CDR3 DNA reads TGTGCCAGCACGATGGGGCAGGGTCTCACAGATACGCAGTATTTT.

This chain links TRBV4-2 with TRBJ1-3; D remains ambiguous. The CDR3 extends over 16 amino acids. Germline CDR1 and CDR2: LGHNA and YNFKEQ. V was clipped by 0 bases and J by 1 base, with 10 bases between them. The CDR3 DNA is TGTGCCAGCAGCCAAGATAGCGATCCGTCTGGAAACACCATATATTTT. Encoded protein: CASSQDSDPSGNTIYF.

The rearrangement links TRBV6-5 to TRBJ1-2; D possibly corresponds to TRBD1 (6 bases). Germline lookup yields CDR1 MNHEY and CDR2 SVGAGI. The CDR3 is 15 residues long. The V gene lost 6 bases and the J gene lost 7 bases, with 21 bases spanning the gap. CDR3 residues: CASSPSTLRTAGYTF. Here the CDR3 DNA reads TGTGCCAGCAGCCCCTCTACCTTAAGGACAGCTGGCTACACCTTC.

The chain joins TRBV11-2 to TRBJ2-6; the D is unclear. CDR1 is SGHAT, CDR2 FQNNGV, per germline. CDR3 size: 14 residues. V was clipped by 7 bases and J by 1 base, with 8 bases between them. This CDR3 is CASTFLSGANVLTF. DNA of the CDR3: TGTGCCAGCACCTTTCTGTCTGGGGCCAACGTCCTGACTTTC.

The chain employs TRBV7-2 and TRBJ2-4; 10 bases line up with TRBD2. CDR1 SGHTA and CDR2 FQGNSA come from the germline V gene. The CDR3 extends over 18 amino acids. Trimming took 6 bases from V and 8 from J; bases not matched to a gene: 19. The CDR3 DNA reads as TGTGCCAGCAGTCCACCGAGGAGGACTAGCGGAAGTGGGTACATTCAGTACTTC. Residues: CASSPPRRTSGSGYIQYF.

CDR3 coding DNA: TGTGCCAGCAGCTTGCTAGCGGGATACGAGCAGTACTTC. This codes for CASSLLAGYEQYF. The chain carries TRBV7-3 and TRBJ2-7; 9 nucleotides agree with TRBD2. The CDR3 loop spans 13 amino acids. Germline V lookup: CDR1 SGHTA, CDR2 FQGTGA. The ends lost 3 bases at V and 4 bases at J; junction bases unmatched: 1. The whole variable domain, filled in from reference TRBV7-3 and TRBJ2-7, reads GAGVSQTPSNKVTEKGKYVELRCDPISGHTALYWYRQSLGQGPEFLIYFQGTGAADDSGLPNDRFFAVRPEGSVSTLKIQRTERGDSAVYLCASSLLAGYEQYFGPGTRLTVT.

V and J are TRBV5-1 and TRBJ1-2; tentatively, D is TRBD1 (6 bases). The CDR3 consists of 13 residues. The germline V gene has CDR1 SGHRS and CDR2 YFSETQ. Trimming removed 4 bases from V and 3 bases from J, with 10 bases in between. CDR3 bases: TGCGCCAGCAGCGGGGGCCAATACTATGGCTACACCTTC. Translating it yields CASSGGQYYGYTF.

The genes are TRBV27 and TRBJ1-5; D is undetermined. Germline-derived CDR1 and CDR2 are MNHEY and SMNVEV (reference sequence). V dropped 6 bases and J dropped 1 base, with 16 bases sitting between them. This CDR3 is 16 amino acids long. The CDR3 reads CASRPPPGLSNQPQHF. The CDR3 DNA follows: TGTGCCAGCAGACCCCCCCCGGGTCTGAGCAATCAGCCCCAGCATTTT.

The chain combines TRBV19 with TRBJ2-2, with D perhaps TRBD2 (5 bases). Per the germline V gene, CDR1 is LNHDA and CDR2 is SQIVND (reference sequence). This CDR3 contains 16 residues. The V gene lost 5 bases and the J gene lost 4 bases, with 17 bases spanning the gap. CDR3 region: CASSPRRPRGTGELFF. CDR3 coding DNA: TGTGCCAGTAGTCCCCGGCGACCACGGGGCACCGGGGAGCTGTTTTTT.

The chain has TRBV5-1 and TRBJ1-2, with D maybe TRBD1 (6 bases). This CDR3 has 13 amino acids. The V end was cut by 7 bases, the J end by 4 bases, with 14 bases between. Per germline, CDR1 SGHRS and CDR2 YFSETQ. The chain's CDR3 is CASRQTGVYGYTF. The CDR3 coding sequence is TGCGCCAGCCGCCAGACAGGAGTCTATGGCTACACCTTC.

CDR3 DNA sequence: TGTGCCAGCAGCTTAAACCTGGGACTAGCGGAGGGGGGAACCTACGAGCAGTACTTC. Encoded protein: CASSLNLGLAEGGTYEQYF. This chain joins TRBV11-1 and TRBJ2-7; 11 nucleotides agree with TRBD2. The CDR3 has 19 residues. CDR1 and CDR2 from the germline V gene are SGHAT and FQDESV (reference sequence). V lost 2 bases, J lost 2 bases, and 14 bases stayed unmatched.

The chain joins TRBV7-9 to TRBJ2-1; a possible D gene is TRBD1 (5 bases). Germline lookup yields CDR1 SEHNR and CDR2 FQNEAQ (reference sequence). This CDR3 spans 12 amino acids. With 5 bases removed from V and 8 bases from J, the gap between germline ends came to 10 bases. Written as DNA, the CDR3 is TGTGCCAGCAGCCCAGGGTGGGATGAGCAGTTCTTC. It specifies CASSPGWDEQFF.

The chain employs TRBV28 and TRBJ2-7, with D uncertain. CDR3 size: 14 residues. Germline V gene lookup returns CDR1 MDHEN and CDR2 SYDVKM. The ends were cut back, 6 bases at V and 1 base at J, with 13 bases in the middle. For the CDR3, the DNA is TGTGCCAGCAGCCCACCCCCAGGTTCCTACGAGCAGTACTTC. Amino acids: CASSPPPGSYEQYF.

The chain uses TRBV28 and TRBJ2-7; D is possibly TRBD2 (7 bases). Trimming took 4 bases from V and 3 from J, leaving 16 bases between them. Per germline, CDR1 MDHEN and CDR2 SYDVKM. The CDR3 covers 15 residues. The CDR3 spells CASSSSGEGIYEQYF. In DNA, the CDR3 is TGTGCCAGCAGTTCGTCAGGGGAGGGGATCTACGAGCAGTACTTC.

The CDR3 here is CASLRNTGELFF. For the CDR3, the DNA is TGTGCCAGCCTCAGAAACACCGGGGAGCTGTTTTTT. The chain joins TRBV2 to TRBJ2-2, with D uncertain. Trimming pared 8 bases from V and 2 bases from J, leaving 6 bases between. The CDR3 is 12 amino acids. Germline assignment: CDR1 SNHLY and CDR2 FYNNEI.

The J gene is TRBJ1-4, the V gene TRBV15; D possibly corresponds to TRBD1 (5 bases). Trimming shortened V by 0 bases and J by 0 bases, and 11 bases separated the two germline ends. Germline lookup yields CDR1 LNHNV and CDR2 YYDKDF (reference sequence). The CDR3 extends over 17 amino acids. Here the CDR3 reads CATSRDRTGSTNEKLFF. As DNA, the CDR3 is TGTGCCACCAGCAGAGATAGAACAGGATCAACTAATGAAAAACTGTTTTTT. The complete variable domain, with remaining parts taken from reference TRBV15 and TRBJ1-4, reads DAMVIQNPRYQVTQFGKPVTLSCSQTLNHNVMYWYQQKSSQAPKLLFHYYDKDFNNEADTPDNFQSRRPNTSFCFLDIRSPGLGDTAMYLCATSRDRTGSTNEKLFFGSGTQLSVL.

This chain uses TRBV10-1 with TRBJ2-5, with D tentatively TRBD2 (5 bases). V was clipped by 7 bases and J by 5 bases, with 8 bases between them. The CDR3 totals 11 residues. Germline CDR1 reads WNHNN; CDR2 reads SYGVQD (reference sequence). DNA for the CDR3: TGCGCCAGCATCGAGCGGGAGACCCAGTACTTC. The encoded protein is CASIERETQYF.

The chain couples TRBV9 to TRBJ2-1; 10 bases agree with TRBD2. Trimming took 4 bases from V and 0 from J; bases not matched to a gene: 13. Germline CDR1 is SGDLS and CDR2 is YYNGEE. The CDR3 consists of 19 residues. The CDR3 DNA reads TGTGCCAGCAGCCCCGCCGGGGCTAGCGGGAGAAGCTCCTACAATGAGCAGTTCTTC. Amino acids: CASSPAGASGRSSYNEQFF.

V usage is TRBV7-9 and J usage is TRBJ1-4; D gene unclear. Trimming removed 1 base at V and 8 bases at J, with 14 bases between. There are 15 residues in the CDR3. Germline V gives CDR1 SEHNR, CDR2 FQNEAQ (reference sequence). The CDR3 loop reads CASSLVTPWWEKLFF. The CDR3 DNA follows: TGTGCCAGCAGCTTAGTGACACCGTGGTGGGAAAAACTGTTTTTT.

V gene TRBV27 combines with J gene TRBJ1-4; D may be TRBD1 (5 bases). This CDR3 contains 14 residues. V was cut by 6 bases and J by 7 bases, with 15 bases left in between. The germline gives CDR1 MNHEY, CDR2 SMNVEV (reference sequence). The CDR3 region is CASSLYDGGEKLFF. CDR3 coding DNA: TGTGCCAGCAGCCTATATGACGGGGGTGAAAAACTGTTTTTT.